This T cell receptor beta chain was observed in a study of glioma-infiltrating T cells after dendritic cell vaccination. Study summary: Patients received autologous tumor lysate-pulsed dendritic cell vaccination between about 2002 and 2013.

PBMC sampling occurred before vaccination, two weeks after the third dose, and at progression. About this clone itself: Its antigen is still unknown.

Assay used: immunoSEQ multiplex PCR; TCRdb lists only in-frame clones, some missing. The table records 65,000 to 80,000 clones, about four fifths of them present only once. Germline V gene data show CDR1 as LNHDA and CDR2 as SQIVND (reference sequence). V dropped 3 bases and J dropped 9 bases, with 17 bases sitting between them. This CDR3 has 14 amino acids. Overall study results and limits: Few patients contributed both blood and tumor specimens.

The sequencing here drew on blood, taken before dendritic cell vaccination. The chain combines TRBV19 with TRBJ1-2; possible D gene TRBD1, 6 bases. The TCR comes from a human donor with glioblastoma. CDR3 region: CASSIGQPAGSYTF. The CDR3 nucleotides read TGTGCCAGTAGTATCGGACAGCCAGCCGGTAGCTACACCTTC. Full variable domain (rest looked up from reference TRBV19 and TRBJ1-2): DGGITQSPKYLFRKEGQNVTLSCEQNLNHDAMYWYRQDPGQGLRLIYYSQIVNDFQKGDIAEGYSVSREKKESFPLTVTSAQKNPTAFYLCASSIGQPAGSYTFGSGTRLTVV.